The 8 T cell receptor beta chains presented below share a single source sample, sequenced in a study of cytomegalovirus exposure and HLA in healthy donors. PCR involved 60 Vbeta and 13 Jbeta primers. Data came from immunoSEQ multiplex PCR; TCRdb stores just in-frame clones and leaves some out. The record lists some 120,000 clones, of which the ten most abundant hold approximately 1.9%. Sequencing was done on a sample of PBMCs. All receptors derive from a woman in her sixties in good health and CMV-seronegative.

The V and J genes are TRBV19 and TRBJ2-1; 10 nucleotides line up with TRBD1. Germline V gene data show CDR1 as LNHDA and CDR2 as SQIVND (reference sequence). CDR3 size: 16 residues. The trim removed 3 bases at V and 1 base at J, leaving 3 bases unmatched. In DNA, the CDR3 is TGTGCCAGTAGTATCGGACAGGGGGGATCCTACAATGAGCAGTTCTTC. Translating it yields CASSIGQGGSYNEQFF.

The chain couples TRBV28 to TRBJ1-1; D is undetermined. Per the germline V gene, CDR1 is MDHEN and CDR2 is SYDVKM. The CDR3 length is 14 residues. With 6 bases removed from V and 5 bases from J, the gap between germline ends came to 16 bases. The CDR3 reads CASRVGPAGTEAFF. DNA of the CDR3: TGTGCCAGCAGGGTAGGACCGGCGGGAACTGAAGCTTTCTTT. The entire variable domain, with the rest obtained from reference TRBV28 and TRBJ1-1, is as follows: DVKVTQSSRYLVKRTGEKVFLECVQDMDHENMFWYRQDPGLGLRLIYFSYDVKMKEKGDIPEGYSVSREKKERFSLILESASTNQTSMYLCASRVGPAGTEAFFGQGTRLTVV.

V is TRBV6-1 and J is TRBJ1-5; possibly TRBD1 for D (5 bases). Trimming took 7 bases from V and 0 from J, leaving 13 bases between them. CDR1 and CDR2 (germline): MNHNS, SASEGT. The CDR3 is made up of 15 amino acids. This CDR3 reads CASNLTAYSNQPQHF. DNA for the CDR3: TGTGCCAGCAACCTGACAGCATATAGCAATCAGCCCCAGCATTTT.

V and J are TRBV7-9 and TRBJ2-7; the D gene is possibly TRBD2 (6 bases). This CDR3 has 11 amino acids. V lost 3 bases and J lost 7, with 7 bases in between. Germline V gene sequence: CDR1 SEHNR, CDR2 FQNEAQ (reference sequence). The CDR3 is CASSFGGEQYF. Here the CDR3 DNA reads TGTGCCAGCAGCTTTGGAGGGGAGCAGTACTTC.

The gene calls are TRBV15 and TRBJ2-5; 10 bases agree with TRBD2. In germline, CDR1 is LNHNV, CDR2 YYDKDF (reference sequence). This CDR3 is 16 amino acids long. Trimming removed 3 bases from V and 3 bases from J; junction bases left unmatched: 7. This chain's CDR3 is CATSSAHTSGEETQYF. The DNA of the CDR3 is TGTGCCACCAGCAGCGCCCATACTAGCGGGGAAGAGACCCAGTACTTC. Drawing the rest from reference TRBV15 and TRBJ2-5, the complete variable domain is DAMVIQNPRYQVTQFGKPVTLSCSQTLNHNVMYWYQQKSSQAPKLLFHYYDKDFNNEADTPDNFQSRRPNTSFCFLDIRSPGLGDTAMYLCATSSAHTSGEETQYFGPGTRLLVL.

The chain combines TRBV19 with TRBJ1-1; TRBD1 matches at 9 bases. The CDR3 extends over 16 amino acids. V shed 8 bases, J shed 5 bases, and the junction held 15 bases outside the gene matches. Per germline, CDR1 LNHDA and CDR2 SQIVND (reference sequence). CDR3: CASGTGTGRRKTEAFF. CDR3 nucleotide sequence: TGTGCCAGTGGTACCGGGACAGGGAGGAGGAAAACTGAAGCTTTCTTT. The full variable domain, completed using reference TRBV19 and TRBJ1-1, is DGGITQSPKYLFRKEGQNVTLSCEQNLNHDAMYWYRQDPGQGLRLIYYSQIVNDFQKGDIAEGYSVSREKKESFPLTVTSAQKNPTAFYLCASGTGTGRRKTEAFFGQGTRLTVV.

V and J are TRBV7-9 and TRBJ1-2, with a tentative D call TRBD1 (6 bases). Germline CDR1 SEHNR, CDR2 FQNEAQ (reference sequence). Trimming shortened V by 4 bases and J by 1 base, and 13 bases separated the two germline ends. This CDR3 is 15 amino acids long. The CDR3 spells CASSSGQMINYGYTF. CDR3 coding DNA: TGTGCCAGCAGCTCAGGACAGATGATTAACTATGGCTACACCTTC.

In DNA form, the CDR3 reads TGTGCCAGCAGCGGACCTGACGGGAGGAGCTCCTATAATTCACCCCTCCACTTT. Encoded protein: CASSGPDGRSSYNSPLHF. This chain joins TRBV25-1 and TRBJ1-6; D is ambiguous. CDR3 length: 18 residues. The V end was cut by 6 bases, the J end by 0 bases, with 18 bases between. Germline lookup yields CDR1 MGHDK and CDR2 SYGVNS.